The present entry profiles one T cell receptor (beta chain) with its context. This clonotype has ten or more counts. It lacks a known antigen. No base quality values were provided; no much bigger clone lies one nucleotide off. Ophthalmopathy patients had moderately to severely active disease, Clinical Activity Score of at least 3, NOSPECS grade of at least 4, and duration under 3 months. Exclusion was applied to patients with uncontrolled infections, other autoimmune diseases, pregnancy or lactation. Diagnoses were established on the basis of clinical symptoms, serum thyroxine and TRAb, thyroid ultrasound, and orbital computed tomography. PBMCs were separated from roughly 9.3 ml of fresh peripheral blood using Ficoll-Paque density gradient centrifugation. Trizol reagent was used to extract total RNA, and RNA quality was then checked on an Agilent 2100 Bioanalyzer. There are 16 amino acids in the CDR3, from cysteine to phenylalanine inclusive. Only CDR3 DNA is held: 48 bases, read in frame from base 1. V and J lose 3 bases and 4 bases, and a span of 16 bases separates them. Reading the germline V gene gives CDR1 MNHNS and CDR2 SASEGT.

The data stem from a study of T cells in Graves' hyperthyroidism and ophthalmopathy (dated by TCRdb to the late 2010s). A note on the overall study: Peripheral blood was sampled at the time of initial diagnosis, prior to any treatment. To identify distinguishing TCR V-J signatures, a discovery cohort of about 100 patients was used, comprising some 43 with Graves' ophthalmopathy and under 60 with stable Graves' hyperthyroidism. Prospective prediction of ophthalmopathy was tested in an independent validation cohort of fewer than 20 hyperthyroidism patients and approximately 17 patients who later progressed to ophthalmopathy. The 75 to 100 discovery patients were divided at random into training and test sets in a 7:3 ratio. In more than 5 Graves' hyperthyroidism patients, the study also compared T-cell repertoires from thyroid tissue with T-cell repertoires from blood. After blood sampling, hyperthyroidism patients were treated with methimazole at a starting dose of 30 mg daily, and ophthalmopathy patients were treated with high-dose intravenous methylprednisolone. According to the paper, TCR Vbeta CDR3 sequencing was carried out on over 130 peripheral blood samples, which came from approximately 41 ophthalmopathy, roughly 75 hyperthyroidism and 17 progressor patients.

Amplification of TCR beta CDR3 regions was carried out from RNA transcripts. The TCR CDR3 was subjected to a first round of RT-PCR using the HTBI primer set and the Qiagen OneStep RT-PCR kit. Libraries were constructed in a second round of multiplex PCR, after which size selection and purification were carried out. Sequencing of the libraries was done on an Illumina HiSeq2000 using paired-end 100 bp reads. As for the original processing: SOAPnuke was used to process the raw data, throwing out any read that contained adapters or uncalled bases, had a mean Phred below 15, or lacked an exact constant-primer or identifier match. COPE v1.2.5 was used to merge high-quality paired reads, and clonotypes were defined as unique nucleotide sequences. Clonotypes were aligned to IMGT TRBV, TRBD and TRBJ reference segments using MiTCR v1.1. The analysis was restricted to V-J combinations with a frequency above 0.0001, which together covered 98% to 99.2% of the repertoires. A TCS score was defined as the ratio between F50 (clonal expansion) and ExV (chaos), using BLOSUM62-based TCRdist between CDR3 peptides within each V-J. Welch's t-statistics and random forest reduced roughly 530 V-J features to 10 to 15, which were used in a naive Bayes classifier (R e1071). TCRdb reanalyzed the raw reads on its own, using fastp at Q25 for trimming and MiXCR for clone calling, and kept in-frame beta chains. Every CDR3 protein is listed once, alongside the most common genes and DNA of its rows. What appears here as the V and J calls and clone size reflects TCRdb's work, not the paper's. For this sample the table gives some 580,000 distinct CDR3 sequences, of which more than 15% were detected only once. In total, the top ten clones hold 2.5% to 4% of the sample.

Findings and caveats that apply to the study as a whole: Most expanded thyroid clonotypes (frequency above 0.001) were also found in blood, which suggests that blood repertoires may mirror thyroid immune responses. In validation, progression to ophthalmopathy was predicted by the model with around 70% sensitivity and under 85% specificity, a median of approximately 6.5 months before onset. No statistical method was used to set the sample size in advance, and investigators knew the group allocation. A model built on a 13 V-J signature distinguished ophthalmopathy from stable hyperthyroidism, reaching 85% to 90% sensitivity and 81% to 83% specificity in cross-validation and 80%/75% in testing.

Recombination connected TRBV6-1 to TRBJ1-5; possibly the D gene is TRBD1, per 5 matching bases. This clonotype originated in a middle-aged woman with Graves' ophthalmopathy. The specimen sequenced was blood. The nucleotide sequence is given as TGTGCCAGCAGTGATCACGCGAGGGGCAGGAATCAGCCCCAGCATTTT. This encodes CASSDHARGRNQPQHF.